The following is a TCR beta chain sequence with its context. This clonotype was seen more than once but under ten times. The antigen this receptor binds is unknown. Base qualities are not recorded, but no much larger clone differs from it by a single base. Systemically healthy Caucasian individuals from Russia, 35 to 40 in total and aged about 6 to 95 years, were included as donors. Around 9.9 milliliters of peripheral blood were collected from each donor into EDTA-treated Vacutainer tubes. PBMCs were isolated by Ficoll-Paque density-gradient centrifugation, with at least 6.5 million obtained per sample. Total RNA, at least 6 micrograms per sample, was extracted from PBMCs with Trizol reagent. For every donor, an aliquot of PBMCs went through flow cytometry to measure the percentages of naive CD45RAhigh/CD27high T cells. Libraries were built with 5' RACE. Sequencing used an Illumina HiSeq 2500. A second PCR of about 7 to 12 cycles was run with a J-beta primer mix and a sample-barcoded 5' primer. Each TCR beta cDNA molecule received a unique molecular identifier from a template-switch 5' adaptor carrying 12 random nucleotides. At least 2.5 million CDR3-containing paired-end reads were obtained from each sample. All of the RNA was converted into first-strand cDNA using the Mint cDNA synthesis kit, with a TRBC-specific oligonucleotide serving as the primer. After uracil-DNA glycosylase treatment, a first 18-cycle PCR used universal primers M1SS and BC2_uni_R on all cDNA. On the study's bioinformatics: For normalization, 1 million high-quality reads were randomly selected from each sample, with every read carrying a distinct molecular identifier. Instead of being binned into consensus sequences, reads that shared molecular identifiers were thrown out. MiTCR, set to a Q25 quality threshold and the strictest error-elimination algorithm, was used for CDR3 identification, clonotype clustering and error correction. A nonparametric unseen species model using Euler transformation provided a lower-bound estimate of total TCR beta diversity. TCRdb handled the public reads itself, with Q25 trimming in fastp and clone calling in MiXCR, and kept productive beta chains. Records with the same CDR3 protein are collapsed into one entry carrying the most frequent genes and DNA. What appears here as the V and J calls and clone size reflects TCRdb's work, not the paper's. Counted in this sample were approximately 850,000 distinct CDR3 sequences; 44% of them appeared once. The ten largest clones capture around 21% of the sample.

The sample comes from a study of blood T cells in healthy people across ages (dated by TCRdb to between 2014 and 2017). The study in broad terms: In model experiments, roughly one uniquely barcoded TCR beta cDNA molecule per two T cells was captured by template switching. The study measured age-related changes in TCR beta repertoire diversity using deep sequencing normalized with unique cDNA molecular identifiers. Four age groups were formed from the donors: young (average approximately 15 years), middle-aged (approximately 42), aged (approximately 60) and long-lived (about 80). To avoid experimental bias, donors of different ages were spread randomly across the sequencing lanes. Two additional independent replicas of 1 million unique cDNA reads from the same blood draw were analyzed for two donors (one aged 18 to 30 and one aged 80 or older). The study at large found these results: Since profiling was done on bulk unsorted PBMCs, naive and antigen-experienced compartments could not be conclusively compared. The long-lived group showed more naive CD4+ T cells, fewer expanded clones and increased TCR diversity than the aged group, suggesting age selection. Because the CMV infection status of the donors was unknown, age-related changes in expanded clonotypes may potentially have been confounded. The percentage of naive T cells measured by flow cytometry correlated strongly with observed TCR beta diversity. Estimates of total diversity based on one million sequenced T cells were regarded as lower bounds and as underestimates. Observed TCR beta diversity per million T cells fell roughly linearly with age, and a significant reduction was already apparent by age approximately 41.

The receptor was isolated from a man aged 60 to 69 in good health. Sequenced input: blood.

The DNA sequence is as follows: TGTGCCAGCAGCAGAGGGGAGTTGGTCCAAGAGACCCAGTACTTC. It encodes CASSRGELVQETQYF. Recombination connected TRBV7-2 to TRBJ2-5; the D region is possibly TRBD1 or TRBD2, each matching across 5 bases. Including cysteine and phenylalanine, the CDR3 has 15 amino acids. Of all the DNA, just the CDR3 is kept, 45 bases in frame from base 1. The junction carries 14 bases between V and J, which are trimmed by 5 bases and 1 base respectively. CDR1 SGHTA and CDR2 FQGNSA were looked up in the germline V gene. The full variable domain, with segments outside the CDR3 supplied by the reference TRBV7-2 and TRBJ2-5 proteins, appears as GAGVSQSPSNKVTEKGKDVELRCDPISGHTALYWYRQSLGQGLEFLIYFQGNSAPDKSGLPSDRFSAERTGGSVSTLTIQRTQQEDSAVYLCASSRGELVQETQYFGPGTRLLVL.